This T cell receptor beta chain emerged from a study of blood T cell repertoires in COVID-19. Trimming left V 8 bases short and J 4 bases short, with 5 bases between. The CDR3 length is 10 residues. The germline V gene has CDR1 MDHEN and CDR2 SYDVKM. Method: immunoSEQ multiplex PCR; TCRdb's copy keeps in-frame clones and lacks some. Among around 98,000 clones listed, around 84% were seen once. Sequenced: peripheral blood. This clonotype was obtained from a woman aged 55-69 years with acute or convalescent COVID-19. This chain connects TRBV28 to TRBJ1-2; D gene uncertain. The CDR3 nucleotides are TGTGCCAGCTTTCTCTATGGCTACACCTTC. It encodes CASFLYGYTF.